A selection of T cell receptor beta chains follows, all from one sample in a study of beta chain features in type 1 diabetes. Assay used: immunoSEQ multiplex PCR; TCRdb lists only in-frame clones, some missing. The sample holds 250,000 to 300,000 clones, roughly an eighth seen once. The sequencing sample was made of naive CD4+ T cells from blood. Every receptor here comes from a man aged 25-45 years with type 1 diabetes. The CDR3 runs from the conserved cysteine through the conserved F or W. The D gene is left open where the match is weak. Expanded clones are given a class, and other clones once, few, many or no size at all.

clone_size: few; d_call: TRBD1; v_call: TRBV7-9; j_call: TRBJ2-5; cdr3_length: 15; cdr3_aa: CASSLTTGGGETQYF; cdr3_nt: TGTGCCAGCAGCTTAACCACAGGGGGCGGAGAGACCCAGTACTTC
clone_size: -; d_call: -; v_call: TRBV15; j_call: TRBJ1-2; cdr3_length: 14; cdr3_aa: CATSRMGTNYGYTF; cdr3_nt: TGTGCCACCAGCAGAATGGGGACAAACTATGGCTACACCTTC
clone_size: -; d_call: -; v_call: TRBV2; j_call: TRBJ1-5; cdr3_length: 14; cdr3_aa: CASRAGSSNQPQHF; cdr3_nt: TGTGCCAGCAGGGCGGGCAGTAGCAATCAGCCCCAGCATTTT
clone_size: -; d_call: -; v_call: TRBV2; j_call: TRBJ1-3; cdr3_length: 14; cdr3_aa: CASISGGTGNTIYF; cdr3_nt: TGTGCCAGCATATCGGGGGGCACTGGAAACACCATATATTTT
clone_size: -; d_call: TRBD2; v_call: TRBV19; j_call: TRBJ2-5; cdr3_length: 14; cdr3_aa: CASAWGLHQETQYF; cdr3_nt: TGTGCCAGTGCTTGGGGACTACACCAAGAGACCCAGTACTTC
clone_size: few; d_call: TRBD2; v_call: TRBV4-2; j_call: TRBJ2-7; cdr3_length: 15; cdr3_aa: CASSRHGLDGYEQYF; cdr3_nt: TGTGCCAGCAGCCGTCACGGACTAGATGGCTACGAGCAGTACTTC
clone_size: few; d_call: TRBD1; v_call: TRBV18; j_call: TRBJ1-5; cdr3_length: 16; cdr3_aa: CASSPSGTDSNQPQHF; cdr3_nt: TGTGCCAGCTCACCATCGGGGACAGATAGCAATCAGCCCCAGCATTTT
clone_size: -; d_call: TRBD1; v_call: TRBV18; j_call: TRBJ1-1; cdr3_length: 15; cdr3_aa: CASSPLTGSGTEAFF; cdr3_nt: TGTGCCAGCTCACCACTGACAGGGTCGGGCACTGAAGCTTTCTTT
clone_size: -; d_call: TRBD1; v_call: TRBV19; j_call: TRBJ1-5; cdr3_length: 14; cdr3_aa: CASRAGQGNQPQHF; cdr3_nt: TGTGCCAGTAGAGCGGGACAGGGCAATCAGCCCCAGCATTTT
clone_size: -; d_call: TRBD1; v_call: TRBV7-8; j_call: TRBJ1-1; cdr3_length: 13; cdr3_aa: CASSLTGVTEAFF; cdr3_nt: TGTGCCAGCAGCTTGACAGGGGTGACTGAAGCTTTCTTT
clone_size: few; d_call: -; v_call: TRBV18; j_call: TRBJ2-2; cdr3_length: 15; cdr3_aa: CASSPAGTNTGELFF; cdr3_nt: TGTGCCAGCTCACCCGCAGGGACGAACACCGGGGAGCTGTTTTTT
clone_size: few; d_call: TRBD2; v_call: TRBV4-2; j_call: TRBJ2-7; cdr3_length: 17; cdr3_aa: CASSQVALAGTSYEQYF; cdr3_nt: TGTGCCAGCAGCCAAGTTGCACTAGCGGGGACTTCCTACGAGCAGTACTTC
clone_size: few; d_call: -; v_call: TRBV7-2; j_call: TRBJ2-2; cdr3_length: 15; cdr3_aa: CASSLGLDNTGELFF; cdr3_nt: TGTGCCAGCAGCTTGGGACTCGATAACACCGGGGAGCTGTTTTTT
clone_size: few; d_call: -; v_call: TRBV19; j_call: TRBJ1-5; cdr3_length: 13; cdr3_aa: CASSIGRDQPQHF; cdr3_nt: TGTGCCAGTAGTATCGGGCGGGACCAGCCCCAGCATTTT
clone_size: -; d_call: -; v_call: TRBV29-1; j_call: TRBJ2-3; cdr3_length: 13; cdr3_aa: CSVSGRVTDTQYF; cdr3_nt: TGCAGCGTTAGTGGCAGGGTAACAGATACGCAGTATTTT
clone_size: few; d_call: -; v_call: TRBV19; j_call: TRBJ2-1; cdr3_length: 16; cdr3_aa: CASSSVTGPSYNEQFF; cdr3_nt: TGTGCCAGTAGTAGCGTCACTGGGCCCTCCTACAATGAGCAGTTCTTC